These 18 T cell receptor beta chains share one sample of origin, sequenced in a study of T cell changes during pregnancy in multiple sclerosis. Profiling relied on immunoSEQ multiplex PCR, and the TCRdb table lists in-frame clones only, not all of them. Of 30,000 or so clones listed, around nine tenths are singletons. Sample: CD8+ T cells from peripheral blood mononuclear cells, taken after pregnancy. The source is a female donor with multiple sclerosis, enrolled in a pregnancy study.

The V gene is TRBV15, the J gene TRBJ2-3; 8 bases are shared with TRBD1. Germline V gene sequence: CDR1 LNHNV, CDR2 YYDKDF (reference sequence). The CDR3 runs 15 residues. Unmatched junction bases numbered 4, after V lost 2 bases and J lost 3 bases. CDR3 residues: CATSRQGALTDTQYF. CDR3 nucleotide sequence: TGTGCCACCAGCAGACAGGGGGCGCTGACAGATACGCAGTATTTT.

DNA of the CDR3: TGTGCCAGCAGCTACGGACAGGAAGGGCTCGAGCAGTACTTC. Translated, it gives CASSYGQEGLEQYF. The chain is built from TRBV11-2 and TRBJ2-7; 7 nucleotides line up with TRBD1. V gave up 4 bases and J gave up 6 bases; unmatched junction bases: 9. Germline values: CDR1 SGHAT, CDR2 FQNNGV. The length of the CDR3 is 14 residues.

The chain is built from TRBV7-3 and TRBJ2-6; the D gene is possibly TRBD2 (7 bases). Germline-derived CDR1 and CDR2 are SGHTA and FQGTGA. V gave up 5 bases and J gave up 4 bases, with 15 bases separating them. There are 16 residues in the CDR3. CDR3 in DNA: TGTGCCAGCAGCCCAGCCGGGGGGACAGGGGCCAACGTCCTGACTTTC. Residues: CASSPAGGTGANVLTF.

The genes are TRBV4-3 and TRBJ2-3; 7 bases map to TRBD1. This CDR3 contains 14 residues. Per germline, CDR1 LGHNA and CDR2 YSLEER. The ends lost 6 bases at V and 1 base at J; junction bases unmatched: 4. CDR3 in amino acids: CASSTGVRTDTQYF. The CDR3 DNA follows: TGCGCCAGCAGTACAGGGGTGCGCACAGATACGCAGTATTTT.

The chain couples TRBV14 to TRBJ2-7; possibly TRBD1 for D (6 bases). The germline CDR1 and CDR2 sequences are SGHDN and FVKESK. This CDR3 spans 15 amino acids. The ends were cut back, 1 base at V and 2 bases at J, with 12 bases in the middle. CDR3 region: CASSQATGRTYEQYF. For the CDR3, the DNA is TGTGCCAGCAGCCAAGCGACAGGCCGAACCTACGAGCAGTACTTC. Full variable domain (missing parts from reference TRBV14 and TRBJ2-7): EAGVTQFPSHSVIEKGQTVTLRCDPISGHDNLYWYRRVMGKEIKFLLHFVKESKQDESGMPNNRFLAERTGGTYSTLKVQPAELEDSGVYFCASSQATGRTYEQYFGPGTRLTVT.

The chain employs TRBV28 and TRBJ2-3, with 10 bases that match TRBD2. The germline V gene encodes CDR1 MDHEN and CDR2 SYDVKM. J gave up 0 bases and V 5 bases, and 5 bases lay outside the gene matches. The CDR3 covers 16 residues. This CDR3 reads CASSPKTSGSTDTQYF. CDR3 nucleotides: TGTGCCAGCAGTCCGAAGACTAGCGGGAGCACAGATACGCAGTATTTT.

The rearrangement joins TRBV27 to TRBJ1-1; perhaps TRBD1 as D (6 bases). The CDR3 is 13 residues long. V shed 3 bases and J shed 1 base, with 6 bases lying between them. CDR1 is MNHEY, CDR2 SMNVEV, per germline (reference sequence). DNA of the CDR3: TGTGCCAGCAGTTTGACAGGGAACACTGAAGCTTTCTTT. Translating it yields CASSLTGNTEAFF.

This clone is a singleton in its sample. J is TRBJ1-4 and V is TRBV5-5, with D perhaps matching TRBD1 (6 bases). Germline CDR1 SGHKS, CDR2 YYEKEE (reference sequence). The CDR3 is 15 amino acids. V was shortened by 3 bases and J by 1 base, with 10 bases between the two germline ends. The chain's CDR3 is CASSYPQGTNEKLFF. DNA for the CDR3: TGTGCCAGCAGCTACCCACAGGGAACTAATGAAAAACTGTTTTTT.

The chain combines TRBV14 with TRBJ2-1, with TRBD2 matching 7 bases. Germline V gives CDR1 SGHDN, CDR2 FVKESK. This CDR3 region has 18 residues. V lost 0 bases to trimming and J lost 3 bases; unmatched junction nucleotides: 11. The CDR3 DNA is TGTGCCAGCAGCCAAGACCCCCCCTCTAGCGGCGTCTACAATGAGCAGTTCTTC. This gives the protein CASSQDPPSSGVYNEQFF.

The chain joins TRBV4-1 to TRBJ1-1, with D tentatively TRBD1 (6 bases). The CDR3 has 17 residues. Germline loops: CDR1 MGHRA, CDR2 YSYEKL. Trimming stripped 0 bases from V and 1 base from J, with 15 bases between. The CDR3 DNA sequence: TGCGCCAGCAGCCAAGATGTCCCGGGACACGAGAACACTGAAGCTTTCTTT. It translates to CASSQDVPGHENTEAFF.

This sequence joins TRBV27 and TRBJ1-5; 10 nucleotides match TRBD1. The CDR3 has 14 residues. V dropped 3 bases and J dropped 7; count of bases not matched to a gene: 3. The germline V gene encodes CDR1 MNHEY and CDR2 SMNVEV (reference sequence). DNA of the CDR3: TGTGCCAGCAGTTTGACAGGGGGCCACCAGCCCCAGCATTTT. Translation gives CASSLTGGHQPQHF.

This clone has just one count. The rearrangement joins TRBV28 to TRBJ2-1, with D perhaps TRBD2 (5 bases). The germline V gene encodes CDR1 MDHEN and CDR2 SYDVKM. V was shortened by 7 bases and J by 8 bases, with 15 bases between the two germline ends. The length of the CDR3 is 13 residues. CDR3 bases: TGTGCCAGCACTATAGACCCTAGCTATGAGCAGTTCTTC. Translation: CASTIDPSYEQFF.

The chain has TRBV7-3 and TRBJ2-3; the D gene is possibly TRBD2 (6 bases). Germline lookup yields CDR1 SGHTA and CDR2 FQGTGA. Between the trimmed V and J ends, which lost 6 bases and 2 bases, there was a span of 9 bases. The CDR3 length is 13 residues. CDR3 nucleotide sequence: TGTGCCAGCAGAAAGGACTACACAGATACGCAGTATTTT. Translation gives CASRKDYTDTQYF. The whole variable domain, filled in from reference TRBV7-3 and TRBJ2-3, reads GAGVSQTPSNKVTEKGKYVELRCDPISGHTALYWYRQSLGQGPEFLIYFQGTGAADDSGLPNDRFFAVRPEGSVSTLKIQRTERGDSAVYLCASRKDYTDTQYFGPGTRLTVL.

This sequence joins TRBV27 and TRBJ2-7; TRBD1 is a possible D gene (6 bases). Trimming shortened V by 6 bases and J by 2 bases, and 17 bases separated the two germline ends. This CDR3 is built from 15 residues. Looked up from germline, CDR1 is MNHEY and CDR2 is SMNVEV (reference sequence). Written as DNA, the CDR3 is TGTGCCAGCAGGATAGACTCGGGACATACCTACGAGCAGTACTTC. Its translation is CASRIDSGHTYEQYF.

The chain is built from TRBV18 and TRBJ2-7; 10 nucleotides match TRBD2. J gave up 7 bases and V 0 bases, and 3 bases lay outside the gene matches. Germline-derived CDR1 and CDR2 are KGHSH and LQKENI. This CDR3 is built from 14 residues. CDR3 nucleotide sequence: TGTGCCAGCTCACCACCGATAGCGGGAGGTGAGCAGTACTTC. This translates into CASSPPIAGGEQYF.

The rearrangement links TRBV5-1 to TRBJ2-7; TRBD2 matches at 8 bases. Looked up from germline, CDR1 is SGHRS and CDR2 is YFSETQ. V trimming: 2 bases; J trimming: 6 bases; junction bases outside the gene matches: 10. The CDR3 is made up of 15 amino acids. The CDR3 here is CASSLPGGTSGEQYF. CDR3 nucleotide sequence: TGCGCCAGCAGCTTACCTGGGGGGACTAGTGGCGAGCAGTACTTC.

V and J are TRBV27 and TRBJ2-1, with TRBD1 matching 7 bases. Trimming removed 11 bases from V and 4 bases from J; junction bases left unmatched: 8. The germline CDR1 and CDR2 sequences are MNHEY and SMNVEV (reference sequence). This CDR3 contains 13 residues. CDR3 nucleotides: TGTGCCGTTCGGGACAGATTGTACAATGAGCAGTTCTTC. Encoded protein: CAVRDRLYNEQFF.

The J gene is TRBJ1-1, the V gene TRBV11-3; D is perhaps TRBD1 (5 bases). Germline V lookup: CDR1 SGHNT, CDR2 YENEEA. V lost 5 bases and J 4 bases, leaving 11 bases between the germline ends. The CDR3 length is 13 residues. The CDR3 loop reads CASSPPQGTEAFF. CDR3 DNA: TGTGCCAGCAGCCCCCCCCAGGGCACTGAAGCTTTCTTT.